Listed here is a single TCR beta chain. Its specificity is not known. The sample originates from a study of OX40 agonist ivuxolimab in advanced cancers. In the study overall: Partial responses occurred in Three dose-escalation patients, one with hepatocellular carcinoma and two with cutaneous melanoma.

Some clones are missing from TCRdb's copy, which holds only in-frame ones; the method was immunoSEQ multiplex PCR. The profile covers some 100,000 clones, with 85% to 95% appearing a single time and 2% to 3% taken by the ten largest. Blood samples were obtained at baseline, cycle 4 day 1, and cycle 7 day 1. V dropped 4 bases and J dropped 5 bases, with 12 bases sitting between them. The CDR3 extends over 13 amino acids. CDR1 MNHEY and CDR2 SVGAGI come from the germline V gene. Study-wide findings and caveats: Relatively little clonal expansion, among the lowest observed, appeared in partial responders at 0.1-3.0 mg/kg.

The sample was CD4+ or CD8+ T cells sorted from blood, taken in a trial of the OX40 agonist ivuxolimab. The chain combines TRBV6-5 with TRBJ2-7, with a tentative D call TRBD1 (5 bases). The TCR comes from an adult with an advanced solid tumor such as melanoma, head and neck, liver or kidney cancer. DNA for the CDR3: TGTGCCAGCAGTTCCCAGGGTAAAGACGAGCAGTACTTC. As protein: CASSSQGKDEQYF.